This entry lists 26 T cell receptor beta chains sequenced from one sample in a study of cytomegalovirus exposure and HLA in healthy donors. The PCR was carried out with 60 Vbeta primers and 13 Jbeta primers. Measured with immunoSEQ multiplex PCR; TCRdb has only the in-frame clones, and not every one. Of approximately 180,000 clones listed, 75% to 85% were seen once; the top ten hold around 1.5%. Sequences were obtained from PBMCs. The receptors come from a woman aged 50 to 60 in good health and CMV-seronegative.

The chain combines TRBV6-1 with TRBJ1-2; 7 nucleotides line up with TRBD1. Germline CDR1 and CDR2: MNHNS and SASEGT. V trimming: 8 bases; J trimming: 0 bases; junction bases outside the gene matches: 6. The CDR3 runs 14 residues. CDR3 amino acids: CASGGGAANYGYTF. The CDR3 DNA follows: TGTGCCAGCGGAGGGGGCGCGGCTAACTATGGCTACACCTTC.

With respect to this clone: A junction end diverges from the germline sequence, so it may reflect a read error. This chain connects TRBV5-4 to TRBJ1-5; TRBD1 matches 9 bases. CDR1 and CDR2 (germline): SGHNT, YYREEE (reference sequence). This CDR3 contains 15 residues. CDR3 sequence (DNA): TGTGCCAGCAGCTTGGAGGGACAGGGTATAGGGGGCCAGCCTTTT. As protein: CASSLEGQGIGGQPF.

The chain uses TRBV15 and TRBJ1-2, with 10 bases fitting TRBD1. CDR1 is LNHNV, CDR2 YYDKDF, per germline (reference sequence). The CDR3 covers 15 residues. The junction had 12 bases not matched to a gene; V was cut back by 5 bases and J by 9 bases. The CDR3 loop reads CATSGRQGAPSRYTF. DNA for the CDR3: TGTGCCACCAGCGGTAGACAGGGGGCTCCATCGCGCTACACCTTC.

The CDR3 loop is CASRNAGQGYGYTF. CDR3 sequence (DNA): TGTGCCAGCAGGAACGCGGGACAGGGATATGGCTACACCTTC. The V call is TRBV2, the J call TRBJ1-2; 9 positions match TRBD1. V lost 6 bases and J lost 5; bases outside the gene matches: 7. CDR1 SNHLY and CDR2 FYNNEI come from the germline V gene. This CDR3 region has 14 residues.

V and J are TRBV4-3 and TRBJ2-2; D is ambiguous. The germline CDR1 and CDR2 sequences are LGHNA and YSLEER. CDR3 size: 18 residues. V was pared by 0 bases and J by 0 bases, with 14 bases between. The DNA of the CDR3 is TGCGCCAGCAGCCAAGATCAGCCTTACAGTTCGAACACCGGGGAGCTGTTTTTT. Translated: CASSQDQPYSSNTGELFF.

This rearrangement joins TRBV4-1 to TRBJ2-5; weak D call: TRBD2 (6 bases). The DNA end favors TRBJ2-7, so the J call may be wrong. The germline gives CDR1 MGHRA, CDR2 YSYEKL. The CDR3 is 14 residues long. CDR3 sequence reads: CASSQGLVRSEQYF. The CDR3 bases are TGCGCCAGCAGCCAAGGACTAGTCAGAAGCGAGCAGTACTTC.

This clone was seen only once. The genes are TRBV7-8 and TRBJ1-5; perhaps TRBD1 as D (5 bases). Per the germline V gene, CDR1 is SGHVS and CDR2 is FQNEAQ. With 0 bases removed from V and 7 bases from J, the gap between germline ends came to 16 bases. The CDR3 has 16 residues. CDR3 sequence: CASSLAFRRRGQPQHF. The CDR3 DNA reads as TGTGCCAGCAGCTTAGCCTTCCGCCGGAGGGGCCAGCCCCAGCATTTT.

The genes are TRBV10-3 and TRBJ1-1, with 7 bases lining up with TRBD1. The CDR3 loop spans 12 amino acids. Germline V lookup: CDR1 ENHRY, CDR2 SYGVKD. V shed 3 bases, J shed 9 bases, and the junction held 4 bases outside the gene matches. CDR3 region: CAISDQDRKAFF. Written as DNA, the CDR3 is TGTGCCATCAGTGACCAGGACAGGAAAGCTTTCTTT.

V usage is TRBV2 and J usage is TRBJ1-3; no clear D gene. The germline V gene encodes CDR1 SNHLY and CDR2 FYNNEI. The V end lost 8 bases, the J end lost 0 bases, and 8 bases lay between the germline ends. The CDR3 contains 13 residues. The CDR3 DNA reads TGTGCCAGCCGTCTCCGCTCTGGAAACACCATATATTTT. Translating it yields CASRLRSGNTIYF.

The J gene is TRBJ2-1, the V gene TRBV6-6; 7 bases are a match to TRBD2. The junction had 8 bases not matched to a gene; V was cut back by 7 bases and J by 5 bases. Germline assignment: CDR1 MNHNY and CDR2 SVGAGI (reference sequence). The CDR3 totals 14 residues. In DNA, the CDR3 is TGTGCCAGCACCCCGCGGGAGCGGAACAATGAGCAGTTCTTC. Amino acid sequence: CASTPRERNNEQFF.

The rearrangement links TRBV30 to TRBJ2-1, with D maybe TRBD1 (6 bases). The CDR3 spans 16 residues. V lost 0 bases to trimming and J lost 0 bases, with 12 bases between them. In germline, CDR1 is GTSNPN, CDR2 SVGIG (reference sequence). In DNA form, the CDR3 reads TGTGCCTGGAGTGTAGGGGACACACTCTCCTACAATGAGCAGTTCTTC. Protein product: CAWSVGDTLSYNEQFF.

This sequence joins TRBV5-6 and TRBJ2-7; 7 bases map to TRBD1. Germline lookup yields CDR1 SGHDT and CDR2 YYEEEE. The CDR3 contains 14 residues. The J segment lost 3 bases and the V segment lost 0 bases, leaving 3 bases of the junction unmatched. The CDR3 nucleotides read TGTGCCAGCAGCTTGGGACAGGGAATCTACGAGCAGTACTTC. It yields the protein CASSLGQGIYEQYF.

The chain carries TRBV5-1 and TRBJ2-1, with 14 bases identical to TRBD2. The V gene end was trimmed by 4 bases and the J gene end by 9 bases; junction bases not matched to a gene: 9. This CDR3 region has 16 residues. Germline CDR1 reads SGHRS; CDR2 reads YFSETQ. This chain's CDR3 is CASSPRLAGGPGEQFF. CDR3 DNA sequence: TGCGCCAGCAGCCCCCGACTAGCGGGAGGGCCGGGTGAGCAGTTCTTC. Complete variable domain (other parts from reference TRBV5-1 and TRBJ2-1): KAGVTQTPRYLIKTRGQQVTLSCSPISGHRSVSWYQQTPGQGLQFLFEYFSETQRNKGNFPGRFSGRQFSNSRSEMNVSTLELGDSALYLCASSPRLAGGPGEQFFGPGTRLTVL.

This clone was recorded once. The gene calls are TRBV5-6 and TRBJ2-5; possible D gene TRBD1, 5 bases. Trimming took off 4 bases at V and 4 bases at J, with 17 bases between the two ends. The CDR3 consists of 15 residues. In germline, CDR1 is SGHDT, CDR2 YYEEEE. CDR3 amino acids: CASSLDSANRETQYF. The CDR3 DNA follows: TGTGCCAGCAGCCTAGACAGCGCGAACAGAGAGACCCAGTACTTC.

This chain connects TRBV6-1 to TRBJ2-2; D possibly corresponds to TRBD1 (6 bases). The germline CDR1 and CDR2 sequences are MNHNS and SASEGT. V gave up 7 bases and J gave up 5 bases, with 17 bases separating them. The CDR3 loop spans 15 amino acids. The CDR3 DNA reads as TGTGCCAGCACCCAACGTGGGACAAATACCGGGGAGCTGTTTTTT. Translating it yields CASTQRGTNTGELFF.

The chain joins TRBV7-2 to TRBJ1-1; D possibly corresponds to TRBD1 (5 bases). With 2 bases removed from V and 6 bases from J, the gap between germline ends came to 13 bases. The CDR3 is made up of 14 amino acids. CDR1 and CDR2 (germline): SGHTA, FQGNSA. CDR3 protein: CASSLTRAPPEAFF. The CDR3 nucleotides read TGTGCCAGCAGCTTAACCAGGGCCCCCCCTGAAGCTTTCTTT.

J is TRBJ1-3 and V is TRBV2; TRBD1 matches 10 bases. The CDR3 length is 15 residues. CDR1 SNHLY and CDR2 FYNNEI come from the germline V gene. Trimming at V came to 5 bases and at J to 4 bases, leaving 5 bases not matched to a gene. The CDR3 DNA follows: TGTGCCAGCAGTCGACAGGGGGCGAGGGGAAACACCATATATTTT. This sequence encodes CASSRQGARGNTIYF.

The V call is TRBV2, the J call TRBJ1-3; no definite D call. Germline loops: CDR1 SNHLY, CDR2 FYNNEI. The V end was cut by 8 bases, the J end by 1 base, with 6 bases between. The CDR3 is made up of 12 amino acids. The CDR3: CASGESGNTIYF. The CDR3 nucleotides read TGTGCCAGCGGGGAGTCTGGAAACACCATATATTTT.

This clone appeared a few times. The rearrangement joins TRBV4-3 to TRBJ1-1; the match to TRBD1 covers 9 bases. CDR3 size: 14 residues. CDR1 LGHNA and CDR2 YSLEER come from the germline V gene. Trimming removed 4 bases from V and 7 bases from J; junction bases left unmatched: 7. CDR3 nucleotides: TGCGCCAGCAGCCGGTTACAGGGGGCCGGTGAAGCTTTCTTT. Translation: CASSRLQGAGEAFF.

CDR3 sequence (DNA): TGTGCCAGCAGCTTAACAGGGTTGAGTGCATATAGCAATCAGCCCCAGCATTTT. The encoded protein is CASSLTGLSAYSNQPQHF. The genes are TRBV11-2 and TRBJ1-5; tentative D call: TRBD1 (6 bases). The CDR3 extends over 18 amino acids. CDR1 is SGHAT and CDR2 is FQNNGV in the germline V gene. V was trimmed by 2 bases and J by 0 bases, leaving 17 bases between them. Based on the CDR3 plus reference TRBV11-2 and TRBJ1-5, the full variable domain is EAGVAQSPRYKIIEKRQSVAFWCNPISGHATLYWYQQILGQGPKLLIQFQNNGVVDDSQLPKDRFSAERLKGVDSTLKIQPAKLEDSAVYLCASSLTGLSAYSNQPQHFGDGTRLSIL.

V usage is TRBV6-6 and J usage is TRBJ2-1; 10 nucleotides line up with TRBD2. The CDR3 is 15 residues long. CDR1 MNHNY and CDR2 SVGAGI come from the germline V gene (reference sequence). J was trimmed by 8 bases and V by 7 bases; bases with no gene match: 11. The CDR3 DNA reads as TGTGCCAGCACCTCAGCGGGAGGGCCATCCGATGAGCAGTTCTTC. Translation gives CASTSAGGPSDEQFF.

J is TRBJ1-1 and V is TRBV6-6; TRBD1 is a possible D gene (6 bases). This CDR3 region has 14 residues. Germline-derived CDR1 and CDR2 are MNHNY and SVGAGI (reference sequence). V lost 2 bases and J 1 base, leaving 8 bases between the germline ends. The CDR3 bases are TGTGCCAGCAGTTACCTACAGGGGAACACTGAAGCTTTCTTT. Its protein product is CASSYLQGNTEAFF.

The chain couples TRBV27 to TRBJ2-2; TRBD1 might be the D (5 bases). Germline V gene data show CDR1 as MNHEY and CDR2 as SMNVEV (reference sequence). The CDR3 has 14 amino acids. V lost 0 bases to trimming and J lost 6 bases, with 8 bases between them. This chain's CDR3 is CASSLSWGSGELFF. CDR3 bases: TGTGCCAGCAGTTTATCATGGGGCTCCGGGGAGCTGTTTTTT.

The rearrangement uses TRBV7-9 and TRBJ2-7, with D maybe TRBD1 (6 bases). Trimming removed 3 bases at V and 2 bases at J, with 11 bases between. Germline V gene data show CDR1 as SEHNR and CDR2 as FQNEAQ (reference sequence). This CDR3 region has 14 residues. The CDR3 sequence is CASSLAGVTYEQYF. CDR3 in DNA: TGTGCCAGCAGCTTGGCAGGGGTCACCTACGAGCAGTACTTC.

This rearrangement joins TRBV7-6 to TRBJ2-1; 12 bases are shared with TRBD2. Trimming cost V 3 bases and J 5 bases; bases outside gene matches: 5. Per the germline V gene, CDR1 is SGHVS and CDR2 is FNYEAQ. This CDR3 contains 16 residues. DNA of the CDR3: TGTGCCAGCAGCTTGAAACTAGCGGGGGGACACAATGAGCAGTTCTTC. The encoded protein is CASSLKLAGGHNEQFF.

A few counts support this clone. CDR3 sequence reads: CADKTSGGPGETQYF. CDR3 bases: TGTGCCGATAAAACTAGCGGGGGGCCGGGTGAGACCCAGTACTTC. V usage is TRBV7-8 and J usage is TRBJ2-5; TRBD2 agrees at 12 bases. Per germline, CDR1 SGHVS and CDR2 FQNEAQ. Trimming at V came to 11 bases and at J to 5 bases, leaving 12 bases not matched to a gene. The CDR3 contains 15 residues. Full variable domain (missing parts from reference TRBV7-8 and TRBJ2-5): GAGVSQSPRYKVAKRGQDVALRCDPISGHVSLFWYQQALGQGPEFLTYFQNEAQLDKSGLPSDRFFAERPEGSVSTLKIQRTQQEDSAVYLCADKTSGGPGETQYFGPGTRLLVL.